These T cell receptor beta chains were read from a single sample in a study of CD8+ T cells in alopecia areata. Generated by immunoSEQ multiplex PCR, the TCRdb table keeps only in-frame clones and is missing some. The sample lists some 96,000 clones, 61% occurring once. The sequencing used CD8+ T cells sorted from blood, collected at week 4, from a patient treated with tofacitinib. Receptors originate from a human donor with alopecia areata. CDR3s include the opening cysteine and the closing phenylalanine or tryptophan. The D gene is left open where the match is weak. The size entry is marked missing in some rows and otherwise reads once, few, many or a size class.

TRBV30	TRBJ1-1	-	TRBD1	CACYRGLDTEAFF	TGTGCCTGTTACAGGGGGCTGGACACTGAAGCTTTCTTT
TRBV7-6	TRBJ2-5	-	-	CASSPAGALETQYF	TGTGCCAGCAGCCCTGCGGGGGCTTTAGAGACCCAGTACTTC
TRBV27	TRBJ1-5	-	TRBD1	CASSSLGTGKVNQPQHF	TGTGCCAGCAGTTCCCTAGGGACAGGGAAGGTCAATCAGCCCCAGCATTTT
TRBV13	TRBJ2-1	-	-	CASSLLYNEQFF	TGTGCCAGCAGCTTACTTTACAATGAGCAGTTCTTC
TRBV4-1	TRBJ1-2	-	TRBD1	CATNRDREDGYTF	TGCGCCACCAACCGGGACAGGGAGGATGGCTACACCTTC
TRBV7-2	TRBJ2-5	once	-	CASSWGFGPETQYF	TGTGCCAGCAGCTGGGGGTTTGGGCCGGAGACCCAGTACTTC
TRBV2	TRBJ1-2	-	-	CANEGDNYGYTF	TGTGCAAACGAGGGCGATAACTATGGCTACACCTTC
TRBV13	TRBJ2-3	-	TRBD2	CASSSPRAERGEEGTDTQYF	TGTGCCAGCAGCTCCCCAAGGGCGGAGCGGGGGGAGGAGGGCACAGATACGCAGTATTTT
TRBV11-2	TRBJ2-7	-	TRBD2	CASSLASGSYIEQYF	TGTGCCAGCAGCTTGGCTAGCGGGAGTTATATCGAGCAGTACTTC
TRBV19	TRBJ2-6	-	-	CASNVGSSGANVLTF	TGTGCCAGTAACGTCGGTAGCTCTGGGGCCAACGTCCTGACTTTC
TRBV9	TRBJ2-1	-	-	CASSPNPQERNEQFF	TGTGCCAGCAGCCCCAACCCTCAGGAGCGGAATGAGCAGTTCTTC
TRBV5-5	TRBJ1-1	few	-	CASSLEALNTEAFF	TGTGCCAGCAGCCTCGAGGCCCTGAACACTGAAGCTTTCTTT
TRBV5-4	TRBJ1-1	-	TRBD1	CASSNRDRGQLTEAFF	TGTGCCAGCAGCAACCGGGACAGGGGGCAGCTGACTGAAGCTTTCTTT
TRBV7-9	TRBJ2-3	-	-	CASSLSWTQYF	TGTGCCAGCAGCTTGAGTTGGACGCAGTATTTT
TRBV7-2	TRBJ2-7	-	-	CASSHAYEQYF	TGTGCCAGCAGCCACGCCTACGAGCAGTACTTC
TRBV4-1	TRBJ2-7	-	TRBD1	CASSHHEQGVGYEQYF	TGCGCCAGCAGCCATCATGAACAGGGGGTGGGCTACGAGCAGTACTTC
TRBV7-9	TRBJ2-7	-	-	CASSSGGLSYEQYF	TGTGCCAGCAGCTCCGGGGGTCTATCCTACGAGCAGTACTTC
TRBV27	TRBJ2-7	-	-	CASRRLYEQYF	TGTGCCAGCAGGCGACTCTACGAGCAGTACTTC
TRBV7-3	TRBJ1-1	-	-	CASSLTEAVNTEAFF	TGTGCCAGCAGCTTAACGGAGGCAGTGAACACTGAAGCTTTCTTT
TRBV2	TRBJ2-7	few	TRBD2	CASSEFVGLGYEQYF	TGTGCCAGCAGTGAGTTCGTGGGACTAGGTTACGAGCAGTACTTC
TRBV6-1	TRBJ2-7	-	-	CASSEVPGDAYEQYF	TGTGCCAGCAGTGAAGTTCCGGGAGACGCCTACGAGCAGTACTTC
TRBV19	TRBJ1-2	once	-	CASTGNYGYTF	TGTGCCAGTACAGGGAACTATGGCTACACCTTC
TRBV4-1	TRBJ1-2	-	-	CASSHKQEAEYGYTF	TGCGCCAGCAGCCATAAACAGGAGGCGGAATATGGCTACACCTTC
TRBV2	TRBJ1-5	-	TRBD1	CASSESARGSNQPQHF	TGTGCCAGCAGTGAATCGGCCAGGGGGAGCAATCAGCCCCAGCATTTT
TRBV29-1	TRBJ2-6	-	-	CSVDGGPGANVLTF	TGCAGCGTTGACGGGGGCCCTGGGGCCAACGTCCTGACTTTC
TRBV29-1	TRBJ1-1	few	-	CSLLSDFFEAFF	TGCAGCCTCTTATCGGACTTTTTTGAAGCTTTCTTT
TRBV6-5	TRBJ2-7	-	-	CASRRDNSYEQYF	TGTGCCAGCAGGCGTGACAACTCCTACGAGCAGTACTTC
TRBV7-2	TRBJ2-7	-	-	CASSLAGGAYEQYF	TGTGCCAGCAGCTTAGCGGGGGGCGCATACGAGCAGTACTTC
TRBV5-6	TRBJ2-1	once	TRBD1	CASSTAPEAGGLLNEQFF	TGTGCCAGCAGCACGGCTCCGGAAGCAGGGGGCTTATTGAATGAGCAGTTCTTC
TRBV6-7	TRBJ1-5	many	TRBD1	CASSYSNSWPTRQGASNQPQHF	TGTGCCAGCAGTTACTCGAACTCCTGGCCCACGAGACAGGGAGCGAGCAATCAGCCCCAGCATTTT
TRBV5-4	TRBJ2-2	few	TRBD2	CASIIQGASGRETGELFF	TGTGCCAGCATCATTCAGGGGGCTAGCGGGAGAGAGACCGGGGAGCTGTTTTTT
TRBV7-4	TRBJ2-4	-	TRBD2	CASTPDPGGNIQYF	TGTGCCAGCACCCCCGATCCGGGGGGAAACATTCAGTACTTC
TRBV7-2	TRBJ2-7	few	TRBD1	CASSSGAGQGVYEQYF	TGTGCCAGCAGCTCAGGGGCGGGACAGGGGGTCTACGAGCAGTACTTC
TRBV29-1	TRBJ1-1	few	TRBD1	CSVDGTGVNTEAFF	TGCAGCGTTGATGGGACAGGCGTTAACACTGAAGCTTTCTTT
TRBV27	TRBJ1-2	-	TRBD1	CASAMGTGASGYTF	TGTGCCAGCGCCATGGGGACAGGGGCAAGTGGCTACACCTTC
TRBV4-3	TRBJ2-6	once	TRBD1	CASSRDRGGSSGANVLTF	TGCGCCAGCAGCCGAGACAGGGGGGGAAGCTCTGGGGCCAACGTCCTGACTTTC
TRBV2	TRBJ2-1	-	TRBD2	CASKDIAGGLNEQFF	TGTGCCAGCAAAGACATAGCGGGGGGACTTAATGAGCAGTTCTTC
TRBV27	TRBJ1-2	-	-	CASSLKPGRNYGYTF	TGTGCCAGCAGTCTAAAACCGGGACGGAACTATGGCTACACCTTC
TRBV7-9	TRBJ1-4	few	-	CASSLARMELFF	TGTGCCAGCAGCTTAGCGCGAATGGAACTGTTTTTT
TRBV2	TRBJ2-2	-	-	CASLGRLNTGELFF	TGTGCCAGCTTAGGACGTCTAAACACCGGGGAGCTGTTTTTT
TRBV29-1	TRBJ2-5	-	TRBD2	CSVAVTSGLETQYF	TGCAGCGTTGCCGTAACTAGCGGTCTGGAGACCCAGTACTTC
TRBV29-1	TRBJ1-2	-	-	CSVEGVYGYTF	TGCAGCGTTGAAGGGGTCTATGGCTACACCTTC
TRBV4-1	TRBJ2-1	-	-	CASSGSSYNEQFF	TGCGCCAGCAGCGGGAGCTCCTACAATGAGCAGTTCTTC
TRBV30	TRBJ2-1	-	TRBD2	CAWSLGAGEGDEQFF	TGTGCCTGGAGCCTGGGAGCGGGAGAGGGGGATGAGCAGTTCTTC
TRBV7-8	TRBJ2-5	-	TRBD2	CASSKPIWSGAEETQYF	TGTGCCAGCAGCAAGCCAATATGGAGCGGGGCAGAAGAGACCCAGTACTTC
TRBV6-5	TRBJ2-7	-	-	CASSPRSGYEQYF	TGTGCCAGCAGCCCCCGCTCGGGGTACGAGCAGTACTTC